Below are 19 T cell receptor beta chains sequenced from a single sample in a study of metastatic and nonmetastatic thyroid tumors. TCRdb redid the clone calls on the PCR reads using MiXCR. Of 8,000 to 10,000 clones detected, 30% to 40% appear once; the ten largest clones hold around 15%. Patients underwent thyroid surgery, and none had received any treatment before it. Source material: adjacent normal tissue. Receptors were obtained from a female donor with papillary thyroid cancer or a benign thyroid nodule (not recorded which). Some clones in this sample may be carry-over from other donors' samples.

The V call is TRBV12-3 or TRBV12-4, the J call TRBJ2-7, with 13 bases aligning to TRBD2. V gave up 7 bases and J gave up 6 bases; unmatched junction bases: 9. CDR3 length equals 15 residues. The CDR3 nucleotides are TGTGCCAGCATCTCGGGACTAGCGGGACCCCTCGAGCAGTACTTC. Translating it yields CASISGLAGPLEQYF.

This sequence joins TRBV20-1 and TRBJ2-2; D perhaps matches TRBD1 (5 bases). Between the trimmed V and J ends, which lost 3 bases and 5 bases, there was a span of 16 bases. The germline V gene encodes CDR1 DFQATT and CDR2 SNEGSKA (reference sequence). The CDR3 totals 15 residues. CDR3 sequence: CSASLRGAVTGELFF. The CDR3 DNA sequence: TGCAGTGCTAGCCTCCGTGGGGCTGTTACCGGGGAGCTGTTTTTT.

Comments on this clone: One end of the junction is discordant with germline, which a read error may explain. The chain recombines TRBV6-5 with TRBJ2-2; TRBD2 is a possible D gene (6 bases). The V gene's germline CDR1 is MNHEY and CDR2 SVGAGI. CDR3 length: 17 amino acids. CDR3 coding DNA: TGTGCCAGCAGTTTTACAGGACTATCGGGAAACACCTGGGAGTTGTTTTTT. Protein: CASSFTGLSGNTWELFF.

This clone was seen a single time. This chain joins TRBV11-2 and TRBJ1-5; a possible D gene is TRBD1 (5 bases). The CDR3 totals 16 residues. Germline CDR1 reads SGHAT; CDR2 reads FQNNGV. V lost 5 bases to trimming and J lost 0 bases, with 14 bases between them. CDR3 DNA: TGTGCCAGCAGCCCTGCGGGGGGTTATAGCAATCAGCCCCAGCATTTT. Amino acid sequence: CASSPAGGYSNQPQHF.

The CDR3 nucleotides are TGCGCCACCGGGACCGGCTCCTTCGGGGAGCTGTTTTTT. Translated: CATGTGSFGELFF. This chain uses TRBV5-1 with TRBJ2-2; D is possibly TRBD1 or TRBD2 (5 bases each). Germline values: CDR1 SGHRS, CDR2 YFSETQ. There are 13 residues in the CDR3. Trimming took off 9 bases at V and 7 bases at J, with 16 bases between the two ends.

This clone was detected only a few times. The V call is TRBV2, the J call TRBJ1-2, with D tentatively TRBD1 (6 bases). The CDR3 has 13 residues. Germline CDR1 and CDR2: SNHLY and FYNNEI. Trimming shortened V by 7 bases and J by 2 bases, and 11 bases separated the two germline ends. The CDR3 nucleotides read TGTGCCAGCAACGGACAGAAGAACTATGGCTACACCTTC. Translation: CASNGQKNYGYTF.

This clone occurred a few times. This chain's CDR3 is CASSLDGNYGYTF. The DNA of the CDR3 is TGTGCCAGCAGTTTAGACGGCAACTATGGCTACACCTTC. The J gene is TRBJ1-2, the V gene TRBV12-3 or TRBV12-4; unclear D gene. With 1 base removed from V and 2 bases from J, the gap between germline ends came to 5 bases. The CDR3 consists of 13 residues.

This clone is medium-sized by share. The chain couples TRBV6-1 to TRBJ2-3; D is possibly TRBD1 (6 bases). CDR1 is MNHNS, CDR2 SASEGT, per germline. Deletions cut 8 bases from V and 0 bases from J, with 9 bases between. CDR3 size: 13 residues. The CDR3 DNA reads as TGTGCCAGCGGGGACACTAGCACAGATACGCAGTATTTT. It encodes CASGDTSTDTQYF.

Note on this clone: The same CDR3 is also encoded by other DNA sequences in this sample. The chain couples TRBV19 to TRBJ1-1; no reliable D call. The CDR3 spans 12 residues. With 7 bases removed from V and 3 bases from J, the gap between germline ends came to 9 bases. The germline V gene has CDR1 LNHDA and CDR2 SQIVND (reference sequence). The CDR3 is CASNTGYTEAFF. The DNA of the CDR3 is TGTGCCAGTAACACGGGCTACACTGAAGCTTTCTTT.

This clone has more than one count but fewer than ten. The chain carries TRBV6-1 and TRBJ2-6; D uncertain. Deletions cut 7 bases from V and 4 bases from J, with 11 bases between. There are 14 residues in the CDR3. Germline V lookup: CDR1 MNHNS, CDR2 SASEGT. CDR3 protein: CASKVGPGANVLTF. The CDR3 nucleotides read TGTGCCAGCAAGGTTGGTCCGGGGGCCAACGTCCTGACTTTC.

This chain uses TRBV9 with TRBJ1-2; 7 bases match TRBD1. The germline V gene has CDR1 SGDLS and CDR2 YYNGEE. The CDR3 is 14 amino acids. The ends lost 3 bases at V and 5 bases at J; junction bases unmatched: 7. CDR3 residues: CASSGRQGPYGYTF. The CDR3 DNA reads TGTGCCAGCAGCGGACGACAGGGACCTTATGGCTACACCTTC.

This chain uses TRBV4-3 with TRBJ2-1; TRBD2 is a possible D gene (5 bases). The V gene's germline CDR1 is LGHNA and CDR2 YSLEER. The CDR3 runs 18 residues. Trimming pared 4 bases from V and 7 bases from J, leaving 26 bases between. CDR3 bases: TGCGCCAGCAGCCCAGAGGTACGGGCTAGCTTTAGGAGTAATGAGCAGTTCTTC. Protein sequence: CASSPEVRASFRSNEQFF.

Written as DNA, the CDR3 is TGTGCCAGCAGTCCGTGGACAGGGGGCGATGGGAACACTGAAGCTTTCTTT. Translated: CASSPWTGGDGNTEAFF. The V call is TRBV12-3 or TRBV12-4, the J call TRBJ1-1; the match to TRBD1 covers 11 bases. This CDR3 is 17 amino acids long. The V and J ends lost 5 bases and 1 base, in that order; junction bases with no gene match: 9.

The chain has TRBV27 and TRBJ1-2; D might be TRBD1 (5 bases). Germline values: CDR1 MNHEY, CDR2 SMNVEV (reference sequence). The CDR3 has 13 residues. Trimming shortened V by 5 bases and J by 7 bases, and 14 bases separated the two germline ends. The CDR3 loop is CASSLQGTSGYTF. DNA for the CDR3: TGTGCCAGCAGTCTTCAGGGTACGAGTGGCTACACCTTC.

CDR3 loop: CASGYRGTEAFF. Here the CDR3 DNA reads TGTGCCAGCGGATACAGGGGGACTGAAGCTTTCTTT. The chain combines TRBV12-3 or TRBV12-4 with TRBJ1-1, with 8 bases identical to TRBD1. There are 12 residues in the CDR3. J gave up 5 bases and V 8 bases, and 4 bases lay outside the gene matches.

This chain joins TRBV20-1 and TRBJ2-7; perhaps D is TRBD1 or TRBD2 (7 bases each). The CDR3 contains 15 residues. Germline V lookup: CDR1 DFQATT, CDR2 SNEGSKA (reference sequence). The ends were cut back, 0 bases at V and 2 bases at J, with 14 bases in the middle. In DNA form, the CDR3 reads TGCAGTGCTAGAGATCCCCAGGGGGGGACCTACGAGCAGTACTTC. Translation: CSARDPQGGTYEQYF.

This chain joins TRBV20-1 and TRBJ1-1; weak D call: TRBD1 (5 bases). CDR3 length: 13 amino acids. CDR1 is DFQATT, CDR2 SNEGSKA, per germline (reference sequence). Trimming stripped 4 bases from V and 3 bases from J, with 12 bases between. CDR3 in amino acids: CSAKGIVDTEAFF. The CDR3 nucleotides are TGCAGTGCTAAGGGGATTGTGGACACTGAAGCTTTCTTT.

This clone was counted a few times. The chain joins TRBV6-5 to TRBJ2-1; D not certain. The germline V gene encodes CDR1 MNHEY and CDR2 SVGAGI. Trimming shortened V by 5 bases and J by 7 bases, and 18 bases separated the two germline ends. CDR3 length: 15 amino acids. Here the CDR3 DNA reads TGTGCCAGCAGTCACCGAACCATAGGTAGTAATGAGCAGTTCTTC. The encoded protein is CASSHRTIGSNEQFF.

The genes are TRBV4-1 and TRBJ2-5; no clear D. Near its end, the DNA agrees better with TRBJ2-1, so the J call may be wrong. The CDR3 covers 14 residues. Per germline, CDR1 MGHRA and CDR2 YSYEKL. The CDR3 DNA reads as TGCGCCAGCAGCCCTACGAGCTCCTACAATGAGCAGTTCTTC. Amino acid sequence: CASSPTSSYNEQFF.